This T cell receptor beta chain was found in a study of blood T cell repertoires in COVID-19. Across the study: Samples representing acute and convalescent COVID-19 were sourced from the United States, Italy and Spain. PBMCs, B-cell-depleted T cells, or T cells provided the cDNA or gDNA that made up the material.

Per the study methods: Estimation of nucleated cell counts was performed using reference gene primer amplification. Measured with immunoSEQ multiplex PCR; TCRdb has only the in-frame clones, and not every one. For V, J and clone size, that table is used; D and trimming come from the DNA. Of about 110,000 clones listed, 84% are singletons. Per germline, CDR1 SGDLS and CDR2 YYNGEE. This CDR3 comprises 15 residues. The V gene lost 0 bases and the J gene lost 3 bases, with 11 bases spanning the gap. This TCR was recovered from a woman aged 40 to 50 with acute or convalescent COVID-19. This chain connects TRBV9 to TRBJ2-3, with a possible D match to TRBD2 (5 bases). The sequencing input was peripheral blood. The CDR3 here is CASSVGPLGTDTQYF. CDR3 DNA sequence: TGTGCCAGCAGCGTAGGGCCACTAGGGACAGATACGCAGTATTTT.